This TCR beta chain is from a study of blood T cell repertoires in COVID-19. For the study at large: Acute and convalescent COVID-19 samples came from the United States, Italy and Spain. T cells, B-cell-depleted T cells, or PBMCs provided the cDNA or gDNA that served as material.

Per the authors' pipeline: From reference gene primer amplification, estimates of nucleated cell counts were derived. Sequencing was performed with immunoSEQ multiplex PCR; in TCRdb, only in-frame clones are kept and a portion is missing. The DNA was the basis for D and trimming; V, J and clone size are from that table. The sample yields about 360,000 clones, approximately 86% seen once. This receptor was obtained from a human donor in a cohort sampled during active COVID-19. What was sequenced was peripheral blood.

The CDR3 loop is CAIRKQMNTEAFF. CDR3 nucleotides: TGTGCCATCAGGAAACAGATGAACACTGAAGCTTTCTTT. This sequence joins TRBV10-3 and TRBJ1-1; unclear D gene. Germline V gives CDR1 ENHRY, CDR2 SYGVKD. The CDR3 sequence is 13 residues long. Deletions cut 6 bases from V and 0 bases from J, with 8 bases between.